The 23 T cell receptor beta chains reported below all come from one sample, sequenced in a study of cytomegalovirus exposure and HLA in healthy donors. Vbeta (60) and Jbeta (13) primers were used in the PCR. The repertoire was sequenced with immunoSEQ multiplex PCR; TCRdb's copy has only in-frame clones and lacks some. This table holds 200,000 or so clones, just over 75% found once. The sample taken for sequencing was PBMCs. The source of these receptors is a man younger than 35 in good health and CMV-seronegative.

The chain combines TRBV25-1 with TRBJ1-2, with unresolved D. The CDR3 runs 14 residues. The V and J ends lost 4 bases and 1 base respectively, with 10 bases between them. Per the germline V gene, CDR1 is MGHDK and CDR2 is SYGVNS. CDR3 amino acids: CASSGGAYNYGYTF. As DNA, the CDR3 is TGTGCCAGCAGTGGTGGAGCGTATAACTATGGCTACACCTTC.

This chain links TRBV5-8 with TRBJ1-5; D may be TRBD1 (5 bases). Trimming shortened V by 1 base and J by 6 bases, and 5 bases separated the two germline ends. The CDR3 has 12 residues. CDR1 and CDR2 from the germline V gene are SGHTS and YDEGEE. As DNA, the CDR3 is TGTGCCAGCAGCTTGAGGGGTCAGCCCCAGCATTTT. Translation: CASSLRGQPQHF.

The rearrangement links TRBV27 to TRBJ2-1, with TRBD2 as a possible D gene (5 bases). The V end lost 6 bases, the J end lost 12 bases, and 18 bases lay between the germline ends. The CDR3 covers 13 residues. Germline CDR1 is MNHEY and CDR2 is SMNVEV (reference sequence). CDR3 sequence: CASSPHGEFRQFF. The CDR3 DNA follows: TGTGCCAGCAGCCCCCACGGGGAGTTTAGGCAGTTCTTC.

V and J are TRBV5-6 and TRBJ2-5; D possibly corresponds to TRBD1 (6 bases). Germline V lookup: CDR1 SGHDT, CDR2 YYEEEE. V lost 1 base and J lost 2, with 9 bases in between. The CDR3 is made up of 14 amino acids. CDR3 region: CASSLWDKQETQYF. CDR3 nucleotides: TGTGCCAGCAGCTTGTGGGACAAGCAAGAGACCCAGTACTTC.

This clone showed up just a few times. The chain has TRBV28 and TRBJ1-5, with 8 bases lining up with TRBD1. The trim removed 6 bases at V and 4 bases at J, leaving 8 bases unmatched. The CDR3 is made up of 15 amino acids. Germline V CDR1 and CDR2: MDHEN, SYDVKM. This chain's CDR3 is CASRRTTGENQPQHF. The DNA of the CDR3 is TGTGCCAGCAGGCGAACGACAGGGGAGAATCAGCCCCAGCATTTT.

This clone was seen a few times. This chain links TRBV28 with TRBJ2-7, with 10 nucleotides matching TRBD1. Unmatched junction bases numbered 11, after V lost 8 bases and J lost 4 bases. Germline V CDR1 and CDR2: MDHEN, SYDVKM. This CDR3 region has 15 residues. The DNA of the CDR3 is TGTGCCAGCGGATCTTTGACAGGGGGCACGTACGAGCAGTACTTC. Amino acids: CASGSLTGGTYEQYF. Complete variable domain (other parts from reference TRBV28 and TRBJ2-7): DVKVTQSSRYLVKRTGEKVFLECVQDMDHENMFWYRQDPGLGLRLIYFSYDVKMKEKGDIPEGYSVSREKKERFSLILESASTNQTSMYLCASGSLTGGTYEQYFGPGTRLTVT.

The chain couples TRBV30 to TRBJ1-5, with 7 positions matching TRBD1. The CDR3 is made up of 12 amino acids. Trimming took 4 bases from V and 4 from J; bases not matched to a gene: 1. Germline V gene data show CDR1 as GTSNPN and CDR2 as SVGIG (reference sequence). The chain's CDR3 is CAWTRGNQPQHF. The CDR3 DNA reads TGTGCCTGGACCAGGGGGAATCAGCCCCAGCATTTT.

The CDR3 nucleotides are TGTGCCAGCAGCGCTCCCGGGACAGGGTTGGGGACCACCGGGGAGCTGTTTTTT. It encodes CASSAPGTGLGTTGELFF. The chain is built from TRBV7-3 and TRBJ2-2, with 9 bases identical to TRBD1. The CDR3 sequence is 18 residues long. V dropped 5 bases and J dropped 4; count of bases not matched to a gene: 14. The germline gives CDR1 SGHTA, CDR2 FQGTGA.

The rearrangement uses TRBV30 and TRBJ2-7; possible D gene TRBD1, 6 bases. Trimming pared 3 bases from V and 2 bases from J, leaving 14 bases between. Germline CDR1 and CDR2: GTSNPN and SVGIG (reference sequence). This CDR3 comprises 14 residues. In nucleotides, the CDR3 is TGTGCCTGGAGCAGGACAGTTGGGACCTACGAGCAGTACTTC. It yields the protein CAWSRTVGTYEQYF.

The chain recombines TRBV21-1 with TRBJ1-3. TRBV21-1 is given as a pseudogene. The CDR3 is 16 amino acids. CDR3 residues: CASSTLTEISGNTIYF. The CDR3 region has the DNA TGTGCCAGCAGCACCCTGACGGAGATCTCTGGAAACACCATATATTTT.

The chain couples TRBV28 to TRBJ2-1; D possibly corresponds to TRBD2 (6 bases). Trimming took off 5 bases at V and 1 base at J, with 12 bases between the two ends. Germline V lookup: CDR1 MDHEN, CDR2 SYDVKM. CDR3 length: 15 amino acids. CDR3 sequence (DNA): TGTGCCAGCAGTGGGGCTAGCGCTTCCTACAATGAGCAGTTCTTC. Protein sequence: CASSGASASYNEQFF.

This clone was seen more than once but under ten times. J is TRBJ2-1 and V is TRBV5-1; 11 nucleotides align to TRBD2. CDR3 length equals 15 residues. Germline V gene data show CDR1 as SGHRS and CDR2 as YFSETQ. The V segment lost 4 bases and the J segment 2 bases; nucleotides outside the gene matches: 2. The CDR3 loop reads CASSILAGAYNEQFF. CDR3 DNA: TGCGCCAGCAGCATACTAGCGGGAGCCTACAATGAGCAGTTCTTC.

The genes are TRBV27 and TRBJ2-7; D is possibly TRBD1 (5 bases). This CDR3 is built from 14 residues. The V gene's germline CDR1 is MNHEY and CDR2 SMNVEV (reference sequence). V was pared by 5 bases and J by 2 bases, with 13 bases between. The CDR3, as DNA: TGTGCCAGCAGTGCCAGGGTAGGCGCCTACGAGCAGTACTTC. Protein product: CASSARVGAYEQYF.

The V gene is TRBV7-9, the J gene TRBJ2-7; D not certain. This CDR3 contains 16 residues. Trimming removed 1 base at V and 2 bases at J, with 15 bases between. Germline loops: CDR1 SEHNR, CDR2 FQNEAQ (reference sequence). CDR3: CASSLVMCEPTYEQYF. CDR3 nucleotides: TGTGCCAGCAGCTTAGTAATGTGCGAACCTACCTACGAGCAGTACTTC.

The chain couples TRBV13 to TRBJ1-2; 7 bases are a match to TRBD1. Germline lookup yields CDR1 PRHDT and CDR2 FYEKMQ (reference sequence). V dropped 4 bases and J dropped 6; count of bases not matched to a gene: 8. This CDR3 has 14 residues. The CDR3 reads CASSWGTAMDGYTF. The CDR3 bases are TGTGCCAGCAGCTGGGGGACAGCAATGGATGGCTACACCTTC.

This rearrangement joins TRBV6-1 to TRBJ1-2; TRBD1 matches 9 bases. Trimming removed 11 bases from V and 4 bases from J; junction bases left unmatched: 8. The CDR3 runs 13 residues. Germline V gene sequence: CDR1 MNHNS, CDR2 SASEGT. The CDR3 protein is CAVRDRASYGYTF. The CDR3 region has the DNA TGTGCCGTCCGGGACAGGGCTTCCTATGGCTACACCTTC.

As for this clone: The junction and the germline gene differ at one end; a read error may be behind it. CDR3: CAGSLGAGGFSGNTIYF. The CDR3 coding sequence is TGTGCCGGCAGCTTAGGAGCGGGGGGGTTCTCTGGAAACACCATATATTTT. The chain employs TRBV5-4 and TRBJ1-3; TRBD1 might be the D (5 bases). Germline CDR1 is SGHNT and CDR2 is YYREEE (reference sequence). This CDR3 spans 17 amino acids.

The J gene is TRBJ2-3, the V gene TRBV30, with 8 nucleotides matching TRBD2. Germline V gives CDR1 GTSNPN, CDR2 SVGIG (reference sequence). The CDR3 contains 15 residues. V lost 2 bases and J lost 3; bases outside the gene matches: 7. The CDR3 region has the DNA TGTGCCTGGAGTAGGCGGGAGGCCGGTACAGATACGCAGTATTTT. It encodes CAWSRREAGTDTQYF.

The chain joins TRBV25-1 to TRBJ2-5, with D possibly TRBD1 on 5 matching bases. The germline CDR1 and CDR2 sequences are MGHDK and SYGVNS. V dropped 4 bases and J dropped 1 base, with 10 bases sitting between them. This CDR3 contains 14 residues. The CDR3 region is CASSAPQGQETQYF. The CDR3, as DNA: TGTGCCAGCAGTGCCCCCCAGGGCCAAGAGACCCAGTACTTC.

The chain is built from TRBV27 and TRBJ2-1; the match to TRBD1 covers 11 bases. CDR3 length: 15 amino acids. The J segment lost 7 bases and the V segment lost 5 bases, leaving 7 bases of the junction unmatched. CDR1 and CDR2 (germline): MNHEY, SMNVEV (reference sequence). CDR3 region: CASSLRDRGSNEQFF. The CDR3 DNA reads as TGTGCCAGCAGTCTCCGGGACAGGGGGTCTAATGAGCAGTTCTTC.

The rearrangement links TRBV19 to TRBJ2-5; tentatively, D is TRBD2 (6 bases). The J call may be mistaken, given a closer DNA end match to TRBJ2-7. The germline V gene has CDR1 LNHDA and CDR2 SQIVND (reference sequence). This CDR3 has 15 residues. CDR3 residues: CASSISTGEIYEQYF. The DNA of the CDR3 is TGTGCCAGTAGTATAAGTACGGGAGAGATCTACGAGCAGTACTTC.

This clone is a singleton in its sample. This chain joins TRBV23-1 and TRBJ1-4; D is possibly TRBD1 (5 bases). TRBV23-1 is noted as an ORF with a role that remains uncertain. The CDR3 spans 15 residues. V was cut by 0 bases and J by 7 bases, with 12 bases left in between. The CDR3 here is CASSQSQKQGEKLFF. In DNA, the CDR3 is TGCGCCAGCAGTCAATCGCAGAAGCAGGGTGAAAAACTGTTTTTT.

The chain is built from TRBV5-1 and TRBJ2-1; TRBD2 agrees at 11 bases. Trimming removed 6 bases from V and 4 bases from J; junction bases left unmatched: 3. The CDR3 is made up of 14 amino acids. Germline V CDR1 and CDR2: SGHRS, YFSETQ. In DNA, the CDR3 is TGCGCCAGCAACCTAGCGGGAGGTTACAATGAGCAGTTCTTC. Its translation is CASNLAGGYNEQFF.